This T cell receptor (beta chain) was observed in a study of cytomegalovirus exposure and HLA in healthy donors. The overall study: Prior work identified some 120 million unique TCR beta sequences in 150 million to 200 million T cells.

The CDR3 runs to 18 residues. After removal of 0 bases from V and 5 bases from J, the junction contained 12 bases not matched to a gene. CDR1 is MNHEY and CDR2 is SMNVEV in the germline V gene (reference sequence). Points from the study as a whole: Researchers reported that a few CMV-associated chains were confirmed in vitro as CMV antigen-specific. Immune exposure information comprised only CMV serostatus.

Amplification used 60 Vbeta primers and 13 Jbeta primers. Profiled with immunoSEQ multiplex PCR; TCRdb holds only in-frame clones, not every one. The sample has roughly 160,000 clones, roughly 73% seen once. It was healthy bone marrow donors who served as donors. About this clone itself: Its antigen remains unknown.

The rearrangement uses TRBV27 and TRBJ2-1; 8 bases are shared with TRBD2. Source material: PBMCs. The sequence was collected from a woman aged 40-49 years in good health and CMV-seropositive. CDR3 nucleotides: TGTGCCAGCAGTTTATCCCTTGGGGGGAGCGGGAGTAACAATGAGCAGTTCTTC. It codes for CASSLSLGGSGSNNEQFF.